Shown below are 27 T cell receptor beta chains from a single sample sequenced in a study of cytomegalovirus exposure and HLA in healthy donors. The primer mix had 60 Vbeta and 13 Jbeta primers. TCRdb keeps only in-frame clones here, not all; method: immunoSEQ multiplex PCR. The repertoire holds over 150,000 clones, with about 81% as singletons. Input material: PBMCs. Every receptor here comes from a girl between 5 and 17 years old in good health and CMV-seropositive.

In nucleotides, the CDR3 is TGTGCCAGCAGCGTGCGGACTAGCGCTTCCTACGAGCAGTACTTC. This gives the protein CASSVRTSASYEQYF. The chain combines TRBV14 with TRBJ2-7; 9 bases fit TRBD2. The J segment lost 1 base and the V segment lost 5 bases, leaving 6 bases of the junction unmatched. Germline V gene lookup returns CDR1 SGHDN and CDR2 FVKESK. The CDR3 is 15 residues long.

CDR3 sequence reads: CASSELARHEQFF. CDR3 bases: TGTGCCAGCAGTGAACTAGCCAGGCATGAGCAGTTCTTC. This chain uses TRBV25-1 with TRBJ2-1; tentatively, D is TRBD2 (5 bases). CDR1 MGHDK and CDR2 SYGVNS come from the germline V gene. V gave up 2 bases and J gave up 8 bases, with 10 bases separating them. This CDR3 region has 13 residues.

This chain links TRBV5-1 with TRBJ2-3; TRBD2 is a possible D gene (6 bases). CDR1 and CDR2 (germline): SGHRS, YFSETQ. The V gene lost 8 bases and the J gene lost 6 bases, with 13 bases spanning the gap. The CDR3 spans 12 residues. CDR3 bases: TGCGCCAGTTACGGACGGGGGGATACGCAGTATTTT. Amino acids: CASYGRGDTQYF.

J is TRBJ2-7 and V is TRBV18; D not resolved. Deletions cut 3 bases from V and 2 bases from J, with 11 bases between. The CDR3 has 14 amino acids. From germline, CDR1 is KGHSH and CDR2 LQKENI. The DNA for the CDR3 is TGTGCCAGCTCACCCGCTGCGGCCACCTACGAGCAGTACTTC. It yields the protein CASSPAAATYEQYF.

The chain recombines TRBV6-4 with TRBJ2-1; TRBD2 agrees at 7 bases. Germline V lookup: CDR1 MRHNA, CDR2 SNTAGT. V gave up 5 bases and J gave up 6 bases; unmatched junction bases: 13. CDR3 length equals 16 residues. CDR3 sequence reads: CASSPQMAGVSNEQFF. DNA for the CDR3: TGTGCCAGCAGTCCCCAGATGGCGGGAGTTTCCAATGAGCAGTTCTTC.

V and J are TRBV10-3 and TRBJ1-5, with D tentatively TRBD1 (5 bases). V gave up 3 bases and J gave up 0 bases, with 9 bases separating them. This CDR3 spans 15 amino acids. Germline V gene data show CDR1 as ENHRY and CDR2 as SYGVKD. Written as DNA, the CDR3 is TGTGCCATCAGTGAAACAGGTTATAGCAATCAGCCCCAGCATTTT. Encoded protein: CAISETGYSNQPQHF.

Regarding this clone: At one end, the junction sequence differs from germline, possibly due to a read error. V usage is TRBV2 and J usage is TRBJ1-4; no clear D. CDR3 length: 14 amino acids. Germline CDR1 is SNHLY and CDR2 is FYNNEI. CDR3 protein: CPSQAINRAEKLFF. CDR3 DNA: TGTCCCAGCCAAGCCATAAACCGTGCTGAAAAACTGTTTTTT.

The chain links TRBV5-1 to TRBJ2-5; 8 nucleotides line up with TRBD1. V lost 3 bases, J lost 1 base, and 8 bases stayed unmatched. CDR3 length: 16 residues. Germline lookup yields CDR1 SGHRS and CDR2 YFSETQ. CDR3 sequence: CASSSRGRGAQETQYF. As DNA, the CDR3 is TGCGCCAGCAGCTCCAGGGGGCGAGGGGCCCAAGAGACCCAGTACTTC.

This clone has more than one count but fewer than ten. The genes are TRBV6-6 and TRBJ1-4, with 10 bases lining up with TRBD1. The CDR3 spans 16 residues. Germline lookup yields CDR1 MNHNY and CDR2 SVGAGI (reference sequence). Unmatched junction bases numbered 6, after V lost 3 bases and J lost 5 bases. The CDR3 DNA reads TGTGCCAGCAGTTATCACCGGGACAGGGGAAATGAAAAACTGTTTTTT. Its translation is CASSYHRDRGNEKLFF.

The chain has TRBV5-6 and TRBJ1-1; the match to TRBD1 covers 8 bases. J gave up 2 bases and V 4 bases, and 7 bases lay outside the gene matches. This CDR3 is built from 15 residues. In germline, CDR1 is SGHDT, CDR2 YYEEEE. The DNA for the CDR3 is TGTGCCAGCAGCGGACGGGACAGGCTAAACACTGAAGCTTTCTTT. This codes for CASSGRDRLNTEAFF.

J is TRBJ1-3 and V is TRBV5-1; the D gene is possibly TRBD1 (5 bases). CDR1 and CDR2 (germline): SGHRS, YFSETQ. The V gene lost 4 bases and the J gene lost 0 bases, with 32 bases spanning the gap. The CDR3 consists of 22 residues. CDR3 in amino acids: CASSPVGVLPGERYNSGNTIYF. Written as DNA, the CDR3 is TGCGCCAGCAGCCCTGTGGGGGTTCTTCCGGGGGAGCGTTATAACTCTGGAAACACCATATATTTT.

The chain links TRBV6-6 to TRBJ2-1; the D gene is possibly TRBD2 (6 bases). Trimming took off 5 bases at V and 0 bases at J, with 11 bases between the two ends. CDR3 size: 15 residues. The germline CDR1 and CDR2 sequences are MNHNY and SVGAGI (reference sequence). CDR3 sequence (DNA): TGTGCCAGCAGTGCTCGACTAGACTCCTACAATGAGCAGTTCTTC. Its protein product is CASSARLDSYNEQFF.

The CDR3 region has the DNA TGTGCCAGCAGCTTAGTGATGAGGGCAGCTGAAGCTTTCTTT. This encodes CASSLVMRAAEAFF. The V gene is TRBV7-9, the J gene TRBJ1-1; D uncertain. Germline lookup yields CDR1 SEHNR and CDR2 FQNEAQ (reference sequence). The ends were cut back, 1 base at V and 6 bases at J, with 12 bases in the middle. The CDR3 contains 14 residues. The full variable domain, completed using reference TRBV7-9 and TRBJ1-1, is DTGVSQNPRHKITKRGQNVTFRCDPISEHNRLYWYRQTLGQGPEFLTYFQNEAQLEKSRLLSDRFSAERPKGSFSTLEIQRTEQGDSAMYLCASSLVMRAAEAFFGQGTRLTVV.

V is TRBV5-4 and J is TRBJ2-7; 11 positions match TRBD1. This CDR3 is 15 amino acids long. After removal of 4 bases from V and 3 bases from J, the junction contained 6 bases not matched to a gene. CDR1 is SGHNT and CDR2 is YYREEE in the germline V gene (reference sequence). The CDR3 nucleotides read TGTGCCAGCAGCACTCCGGGACAGGGGGTCTACGAGCAGTACTTC. Translation: CASSTPGQGVYEQYF.

The J gene is TRBJ1-1, the V gene TRBV29-1; 7 nucleotides line up with TRBD1. The trim removed 8 bases at V and 7 bases at J, leaving 13 bases unmatched. CDR1 is SQVTM, CDR2 ANQGSEA, per germline. This CDR3 region has 13 residues. CDR3 sequence (DNA): TGCAGCATTTACAGGGGATTTCAGGGTGAAGCTTTCTTT. Translation: CSIYRGFQGEAFF.

Only a few counts were recorded for this clone. This chain joins TRBV5-4 and TRBJ2-3; 14 bases are shared with TRBD2. The V and J ends lost 0 bases and 1 base, in that order; junction bases with no gene match: 7. The germline gives CDR1 SGHNT, CDR2 YYREEE (reference sequence). The CDR3 has 19 amino acids. In DNA, the CDR3 is TGTGCCAGCAGCTTGGGACTAGCGGGAGGGCGAGGAGGCACAGATACGCAGTATTTT. It translates to CASSLGLAGGRGGTDTQYF.

The chain is built from TRBV6-6 and TRBJ1-5; a possible D gene is TRBD1 (6 bases). Germline-derived CDR1 and CDR2 are MNHNY and SVGAGI (reference sequence). The CDR3 sequence is 16 residues long. V was pared by 2 bases and J by 6 bases, with 17 bases between. The CDR3 sequence: CASSYPPSQGSQPQHF. CDR3 nucleotides: TGTGCCAGCAGTTACCCCCCTTCTCAGGGGAGTCAGCCCCAGCATTTT.

J is TRBJ2-7 and V is TRBV27; TRBD1 agrees at 8 bases. Germline-derived CDR1 and CDR2 are MNHEY and SMNVEV (reference sequence). Germline trimming cut 3 bases from V and 2 bases from J; bases unmatched to any gene: 6. The CDR3 loop spans 15 amino acids. The CDR3 DNA follows: TGTGCCAGCAGTTTCGCTGACAGGGGCACCTACGAGCAGTACTTC. Protein sequence: CASSFADRGTYEQYF.

The gene calls are TRBV4-3 and TRBJ1-1, with no clear D. Trimming removed 0 bases from V and 0 bases from J, with 14 bases in between. CDR3 size: 17 residues. The germline V gene has CDR1 LGHNA and CDR2 YSLEER. Here the CDR3 reads CASSQESVGLLNTEAFF. The CDR3 bases are TGCGCCAGCAGCCAAGAATCAGTTGGTCTCTTGAACACTGAAGCTTTCTTT.

The gene calls are TRBV4-2 and TRBJ2-5, with TRBD2 identical over 7 bases. CDR3 size: 19 residues. Losses at the gene ends were 1 base for V and 0 bases for J; bases not matched to a gene: 14. Germline CDR1 LGHNA, CDR2 YNFKEQ. CDR3 coding DNA: TGTGCCAGCAGCCAAGGGGGGGGGAAGGCAGGCTTATACCAAGAGACCCAGTACTTC. Translation: CASSQGGGKAGLYQETQYF.

This clone appeared once. This chain connects TRBV5-4 to TRBJ1-1; 9 nucleotides align to TRBD1. CDR3 length: 17 amino acids. Germline V gene sequence: CDR1 SGHNT, CDR2 YYREEE (reference sequence). Trimming cost V 4 bases and J 3 bases; bases outside gene matches: 13. The CDR3, as DNA: TGTGCCAGCAGCCCTACAAGACAGGGGGTGAGCGACACTGAAGCTTTCTTT. It translates to CASSPTRQGVSDTEAFF.

The J gene is TRBJ2-1, the V gene TRBV19; the D gene is possibly TRBD2 (6 bases). This CDR3 region has 15 residues. Germline V CDR1 and CDR2: LNHDA, SQIVND (reference sequence). With 7 bases removed from V and 7 bases from J, the gap between germline ends came to 20 bases. The CDR3: CASKAYSGTLNEQFF. CDR3 coding DNA: TGTGCCAGTAAGGCATATAGCGGTACCCTGAATGAGCAGTTCTTC.

The chain has TRBV5-1 and TRBJ2-1; 8 bases are a match to TRBD1. The CDR3 is 20 residues long. Germline V CDR1 and CDR2: SGHRS, YFSETQ. V lost 4 bases and J lost 0; bases outside the gene matches: 18. DNA for the CDR3: TGCGCCAGCAGCGCACAACGGGGCAGGGGGCCTAAGAGCTCCTACAATGAGCAGTTCTTC. Translation: CASSAQRGRGPKSSYNEQFF.

The rearrangement links TRBV5-4 to TRBJ2-7; D call uncertain. From germline, CDR1 is SGHNT and CDR2 YYREEE (reference sequence). Trimming removed 5 bases at V and 0 bases at J, with 12 bases between. This CDR3 comprises 14 residues. CDR3 nucleotide sequence: TGTGCCAGCAGTCCGGCGGCTTCCTCCTACGAGCAGTACTTC. Amino acids: CASSPAASSYEQYF.

CDR3 bases: TGTGCCAGCAGCACCATAGCGGGAGGGACGAGCTCCTACAATGAGCAGTTCTTC. As protein: CASSTIAGGTSSYNEQFF. The chain links TRBV5-4 to TRBJ2-1; 11 bases agree with TRBD2. Trimming at V came to 4 bases and at J to 0 bases, leaving 9 bases not matched to a gene. CDR3 length: 18 residues. CDR1 is SGHNT, CDR2 YYREEE, per germline (reference sequence).

This clone was counted only a few times. This chain joins TRBV15 and TRBJ2-7; the match to TRBD1 covers 7 bases. Germline loops: CDR1 LNHNV, CDR2 YYDKDF (reference sequence). This CDR3 contains 17 residues. With 1 base clipped from V and 9 bases from J, the junction kept 18 bases outside the gene matches. The CDR3 protein is CATSRGRRDSRSRGQYF. The CDR3, as DNA: TGTGCCACCAGCAGAGGGAGACGGGACAGCCGGTCCAGGGGGCAGTACTTC.

The gene calls are TRBV7-9 and TRBJ2-5, with 8 bases that match TRBD2. V was pared by 1 base and J by 4 bases, with 5 bases of the junction left unmatched. CDR3 length: 15 residues. Germline CDR1 and CDR2: SEHNR and FQNEAQ (reference sequence). The CDR3 reads CASSLVGLAGETQYF. The CDR3 DNA reads TGTGCCAGCAGCTTAGTCGGGCTAGCGGGAGAGACCCAGTACTTC.